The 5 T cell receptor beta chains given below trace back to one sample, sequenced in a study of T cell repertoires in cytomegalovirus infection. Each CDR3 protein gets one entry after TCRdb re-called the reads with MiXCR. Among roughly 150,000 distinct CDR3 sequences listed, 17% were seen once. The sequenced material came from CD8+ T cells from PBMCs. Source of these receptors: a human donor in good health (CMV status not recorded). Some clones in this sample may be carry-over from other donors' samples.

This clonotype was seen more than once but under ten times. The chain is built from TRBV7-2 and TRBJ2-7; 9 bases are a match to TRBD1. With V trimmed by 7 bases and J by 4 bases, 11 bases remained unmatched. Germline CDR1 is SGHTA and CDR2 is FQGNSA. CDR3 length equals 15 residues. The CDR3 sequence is CASTTAGQGRYEQYF. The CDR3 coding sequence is TGTGCCAGCACCACCGCCGGACAGGGGCGATACGAGCAGTACTTC.

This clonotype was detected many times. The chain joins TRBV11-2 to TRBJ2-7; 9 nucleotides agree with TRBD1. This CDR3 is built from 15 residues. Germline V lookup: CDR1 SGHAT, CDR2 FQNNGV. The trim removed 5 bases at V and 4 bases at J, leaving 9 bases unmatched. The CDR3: CASSPGQGSGYEQYF. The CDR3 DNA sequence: TGTGCCAGCAGCCCCGGACAGGGGTCGGGGTACGAGCAGTACTTC.

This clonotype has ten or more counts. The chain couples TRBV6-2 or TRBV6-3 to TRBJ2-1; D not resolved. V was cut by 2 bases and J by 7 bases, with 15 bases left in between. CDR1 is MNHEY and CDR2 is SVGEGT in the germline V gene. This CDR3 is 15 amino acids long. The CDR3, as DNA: TGTGCCAGCAGTTACGTTTCGGCTCAAAGGAATGAGCAGTTCTTC. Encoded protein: CASSYVSAQRNEQFF.

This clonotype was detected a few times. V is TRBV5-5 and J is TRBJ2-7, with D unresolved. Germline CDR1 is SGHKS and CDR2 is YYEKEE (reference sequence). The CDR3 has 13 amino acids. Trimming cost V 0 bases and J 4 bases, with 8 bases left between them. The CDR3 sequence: CASSLGDRYEQYF. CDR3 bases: TGTGCCAGCAGCTTGGGCGACCGTTACGAGCAGTACTTC.

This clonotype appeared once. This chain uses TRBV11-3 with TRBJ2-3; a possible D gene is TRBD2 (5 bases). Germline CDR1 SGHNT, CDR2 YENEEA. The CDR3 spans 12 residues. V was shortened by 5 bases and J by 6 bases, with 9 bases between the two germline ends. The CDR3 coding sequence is TGTGCCAGCAGCCATCCGGGGGATACGCAGTATTTT. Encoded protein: CASSHPGDTQYF.